The 29 T cell receptor beta chains below were found in one sample sequenced in a study of graft-versus-host responses after intestinal transplantation (dated by TCRdb to the early 2020s). Libraries were constructed by the immunoSEQ multiplex PCR assay. The table comes from immuneACCESS by way of TCRdb, which keeps in-frame sequences with V and J called. Part of the clones is missing from these tables; in studies checked, under half for an unresolved V gene and the rest for unknown reasons. The sample table records more than 60,000 clones; 90% of these occur just once. 1.3% of the sample belongs to the ten largest clones. The sample's time point label, decoded: cells obtained before transplantation from donor or recipient. These receptors lack a known antigen. Sequenced material: unstimulated CD8+ T cells sorted from spleen or lymph node cells, taken before intestinal transplant. The receptors stem from a human donor who received an intestinal transplant.

J is TRBJ2-5 and V is TRBV19; 7 positions agree with TRBD1. The germline CDR1 and CDR2 sequences are LNHDA and SQIVND (reference sequence). The CDR3 totals 15 residues. After removal of 3 bases from V and 5 bases from J, the junction contained 9 bases not matched to a gene. The CDR3 here is CASSIETGSGETQYF. CDR3 DNA: TGTGCCAGTAGTATTGAGACAGGGAGTGGGGAGACCCAGTACTTC.

This chain joins TRBV11-2 and TRBJ2-7, with D possibly matching TRBD1 (6 bases). Per germline, CDR1 SGHAT and CDR2 FQNNGV. The CDR3 consists of 16 residues. Trimming stripped 5 bases from V and 2 bases from J, with 19 bases between. This chain's CDR3 is CASSPGQGLDAYEQYF. The CDR3 DNA follows: TGTGCCAGCAGCCCGGGTCAGGGGTTAGACGCCTACGAGCAGTACTTC.

The rearrangement joins TRBV6-5 to TRBJ1-2, with TRBD1 matching 10 bases. Germline CDR1 is MNHEY and CDR2 is SVGAGI. V trimming: 2 bases; J trimming: 6 bases; junction bases outside the gene matches: 6. This CDR3 comprises 15 residues. The CDR3 nucleotides read TGTGCCAGCAGTTACGGTGGGACAGGGGTGGATGGCTACACCTTC. Translating it yields CASSYGGTGVDGYTF.

CDR3 loop: CASSPTPTPYEQYF. In DNA, the CDR3 is TGTGCCAGCAGTCCCACTCCAACCCCCTACGAGCAGTACTTC. V and J are TRBV6-6 and TRBJ2-7; D gene uncertain. V gave up 5 bases and J gave up 2 bases, with 13 bases separating them. The CDR3 contains 14 residues. Germline assignment: CDR1 MNHNY and CDR2 SVGAGI (reference sequence).

CDR3 amino acids: CASSGGGQGNTIYF. The CDR3 DNA reads as TGTGCCAGCAGCGGGGGGGGACAGGGGAACACCATATATTTT. The V gene is TRBV9, the J gene TRBJ1-3; 10 nucleotides match TRBD1. J lost 7 bases, V lost 3 bases, and 4 bases had no gene match. The CDR3 has 14 residues. Germline V gene sequence: CDR1 SGDLS, CDR2 YYNGEE.

The chain has TRBV4-1 and TRBJ1-1; no firm D call. Germline assignment: CDR1 MGHRA and CDR2 YSYEKL. CDR3 length: 13 residues. V was shortened by 0 bases and J by 6 bases, with 8 bases between the two germline ends. The CDR3 region has the DNA TGCGCCAGCAGCCAAGAACGTGCGTCTGAAGCTTTCTTT. This gives the protein CASSQERASEAFF.

The J gene is TRBJ2-2, the V gene TRBV29-1; D possibly corresponds to TRBD1 (5 bases). CDR1 and CDR2 (germline): SQVTM, ANQGSEA. The length of the CDR3 is 14 residues. Trimming removed 4 bases from V and 4 bases from J, with 13 bases in between. CDR3 in amino acids: CSVGALQGTGELFF. DNA of the CDR3: TGCAGCGTTGGGGCCCTCCAGGGCACCGGGGAGCTGTTTTTT.

This chain links TRBV7-2 with TRBJ1-1, with TRBD1 matching over 7 bases. The germline gives CDR1 SGHTA, CDR2 FQGNSA. V lost 5 bases to trimming and J lost 6 bases; unmatched junction nucleotides: 9. The CDR3 has 14 residues. CDR3 nucleotide sequence: TGTGCCAGCAGCCCCCAGGGGGTCGGACCTGAAGCTTTCTTT. Protein: CASSPQGVGPEAFF.

The J gene is TRBJ2-5, the V gene TRBV29-1; D is ambiguous. V lost 4 bases, J lost 12 bases, and 21 bases lay in between. The CDR3 extends over 13 amino acids. Germline V gene data show CDR1 as SQVTM and CDR2 as ANQGSEA. CDR3 nucleotides: TGCAGCGTTGTGAGACCCAGTACTTGGGCTGAGTACTTC. Translating gives CSVVRPSTWAEYF.

This clone has only one observation. The V call is TRBV19, the J call TRBJ1-5, with D possibly being TRBD1 (5 bases). CDR3 size: 17 residues. V was cut by 6 bases and J by 2 bases, with 20 bases left in between. Per germline, CDR1 LNHDA and CDR2 SQIVND (reference sequence). Here the CDR3 reads CASRNIGFGGGNQPQHF. For the CDR3, the DNA is TGTGCCAGTAGAAACATAGGGTTCGGGGGGGGCAATCAGCCCCAGCATTTT.

This chain connects TRBV6-5 to TRBJ1-1, with D possibly TRBD1 on 6 matching bases. Germline V gene lookup returns CDR1 MNHEY and CDR2 SVGAGI. There are 14 residues in the CDR3. Trimming removed 7 bases at V and 0 bases at J, with 12 bases between. This CDR3 is CASTVDRMNTEAFF. The DNA for the CDR3 is TGTGCCAGCACAGTCGACAGGATGAACACTGAAGCTTTCTTT.

The chain has TRBV7-6 and TRBJ2-3; possibly TRBD2 for D (6 bases). V was clipped by 8 bases and J by 1 base, with 13 bases between them. There are 14 residues in the CDR3. The V gene's germline CDR1 is SGHVS and CDR2 FNYEAQ. CDR3 nucleotides: TGTGCCAGCGCCTTCTCGGGGGGCACAGATACGCAGTATTTT. Residues: CASAFSGGTDTQYF.

The J gene is TRBJ1-2, the V gene TRBV2; TRBD1 might be the D (5 bases). The V gene's germline CDR1 is SNHLY and CDR2 FYNNEI. Trimming pared 10 bases from V and 0 bases from J, leaving 12 bases between. This CDR3 contains 13 residues. The chain's CDR3 is CAKQVITNYGYTF. The CDR3 bases are TGTGCCAAACAGGTTATTACTAACTATGGCTACACCTTC.

About this clone: Mismatch with germline at one junction end may stem from a read error. V and J are TRBV7-7 and TRBJ2-7; unclear D gene. The germline V gene encodes CDR1 SSHAT and CDR2 FNYEAQ (reference sequence). This CDR3 spans 13 amino acids. The CDR3 loop is CASSLQQSYEQYF. The CDR3, as DNA: TGTGCTAGCAGCTTACAACAGTCCTACGAGCAGTACTTC.

V is TRBV1 and J is TRBJ1-2; the D call of TRBD1 is as the table states it, not checked on the DNA. TRBV1 is shown as a pseudogene. The CDR3 runs to 16 residues. CDR3 residues: CTSSHQVWAGEYGYTF. The CDR3 nucleotides are TGCACCAGCAGCCACCAGGTCTGGGCAGGGGAGTATGGCTACACCTTC.

The V gene is TRBV2, the J gene TRBJ2-3; 11 nucleotides agree with TRBD2. The CDR3 spans 16 residues. The germline gives CDR1 SNHLY, CDR2 FYNNEI. The V segment lost 6 bases and the J segment 1 base; nucleotides outside the gene matches: 6. CDR3 bases: TGTGCCAGCAGCGACCCACTAGCGGGGGGCACAGATACGCAGTATTTT. Its protein is CASSDPLAGGTDTQYF. Combining the CDR3 with reference TRBV2 and TRBJ2-3 gives the whole variable domain EPEVTQTPSHQVTQMGQEVILRCVPISNHLYFYWYRQILGQKVEFLVSFYNNEISEKSEIFDDQFSVERPDGSNFTLKIRSTKLEDSAMYFCASSDPLAGGTDTQYFGPGTRLTVL.

The chain uses TRBV4-2 and TRBJ1-1, with D uncertain. Germline CDR1 is LGHNA and CDR2 is YNFKEQ. CDR3 length: 16 amino acids. V lost 0 bases and J lost 4, with 15 bases in between. DNA for the CDR3: TGTGCCAGCAGCCAAGATATAACGGCCCGAGGCACTGAAGCTTTCTTT. Protein product: CASSQDITARGTEAFF.

The chain combines TRBV4-1 with TRBJ1-1; 8 nucleotides match TRBD1. V lost 2 bases, J lost 1 base, and 6 bases stayed unmatched. The CDR3 sequence is 16 residues long. Germline CDR1 reads MGHRA; CDR2 reads YSYEKL. The CDR3 nucleotides read TGCGCCAGCAGCCAAAGACCGGACAGGGAGAACACTGAAGCTTTCTTT. Amino acid sequence: CASSQRPDRENTEAFF.

This clone appeared a single time. This chain joins TRBV7-8 and TRBJ1-1; D is possibly TRBD1 (5 bases). The length of the CDR3 is 16 residues. Germline V lookup: CDR1 SGHVS, CDR2 FQNEAQ. V was pared by 2 bases and J by 3 bases, with 16 bases between. CDR3 nucleotide sequence: TGTGCCAGCAGCTTACAGGGCCGCTCGATAGACACTGAAGCTTTCTTT. Translating it yields CASSLQGRSIDTEAFF.

The V call is TRBV2, the J call TRBJ2-1; 8 nucleotides align to TRBD1. This CDR3 spans 15 amino acids. Germline loops: CDR1 SNHLY, CDR2 FYNNEI. The V gene end was trimmed by 7 bases and the J gene end by 5 bases; junction bases not matched to a gene: 10. In DNA, the CDR3 is TGTGCCAGCACGAAAGGACAGGGACGGAACAATGAGCAGTTCTTC. It codes for CASTKGQGRNNEQFF.

The chain carries TRBV10-1 and TRBJ1-3; D call uncertain. This CDR3 comprises 14 residues. V lost 3 bases and J lost 0, with 6 bases in between. Per the germline V gene, CDR1 is WNHNN and CDR2 is SYGVQD (reference sequence). This chain's CDR3 is CASSDGSSGNTIYF. The CDR3 DNA follows: TGCGCCAGCAGTGATGGGAGCTCTGGAAACACCATATATTTT.

This sequence joins TRBV27 and TRBJ1-1, with TRBD1 as a possible D gene (6 bases). Germline-derived CDR1 and CDR2 are MNHEY and SMNVEV (reference sequence). Between the trimmed V and J ends, which lost 6 bases and 7 bases, there was a span of 18 bases. CDR3 length: 14 residues. In nucleotides, the CDR3 is TGTGCCAGCAGCTCCCCAGGGGCGTTGGGTGAAGCTTTCTTT. Translating it yields CASSSPGALGEAFF.

This clone was counted a single time. The chain links TRBV5-1 to TRBJ2-1; TRBD1 matches 9 bases. The germline V gene has CDR1 SGHRS and CDR2 YFSETQ. V dropped 0 bases and J dropped 7; count of bases not matched to a gene: 8. This CDR3 contains 16 residues. The CDR3 bases are TGCGCCAGCAGCTTGGCTCCGGGACAGGGAGGGAATGAGCAGTTCTTC. Its protein product is CASSLAPGQGGNEQFF.

This chain uses TRBV19 with TRBJ2-7; the match to TRBD1 covers 7 bases. The CDR3 covers 13 residues. The J segment lost 1 base and the V segment lost 10 bases, leaving 7 bases of the junction unmatched. Germline lookup yields CDR1 LNHDA and CDR2 SQIVND (reference sequence). CDR3 in amino acids: CATTPGGSYEQYF. DNA for the CDR3: TGTGCCACCACGCCAGGGGGTTCCTACGAGCAGTACTTC.

The chain employs TRBV29-1 and TRBJ1-1, with unresolved D. V gave up 2 bases and J gave up 6 bases, with 13 bases separating them. The CDR3 spans 13 residues. Germline loops: CDR1 SQVTM, CDR2 ANQGSEA. The CDR3 region has the DNA TGCAGCGTTGAAATTATTGAGGGCTCTGAAGCTTTCTTT. Its translation is CSVEIIEGSEAFF.

This sequence joins TRBV29-1 and TRBJ1-2, with TRBD1 as a possible D gene (5 bases). The CDR3 is 13 amino acids. V was shortened by 6 bases and J by 0 bases, with 11 bases between the two germline ends. Germline values: CDR1 SQVTM, CDR2 ANQGSEA. The CDR3 sequence is CSVRDSSNYGYTF. The CDR3 DNA reads TGCAGCGTCCGGGACTCTTCTAACTATGGCTACACCTTC.

V usage is TRBV6-5 and J usage is TRBJ2-7, with D maybe TRBD2 (6 bases). V lost 2 bases, J lost 3 bases, and 8 bases lay in between. The CDR3 contains 13 residues. CDR1 and CDR2 (germline): MNHEY, SVGAGI. The CDR3 sequence: CASSYRGFYEQYF. Written as DNA, the CDR3 is TGTGCCAGCAGTTACCGGGGGTTCTACGAGCAGTACTTC.

This clone was counted once. The V call is TRBV7-9, the J call TRBJ1-1; D might be TRBD1 (5 bases). Germline CDR1 and CDR2: SEHNR and FQNEAQ (reference sequence). This CDR3 has 16 residues. Trimming removed 5 bases at V and 4 bases at J, with 20 bases between. The CDR3 sequence is CASSPGTAGVGTEAFF. For the CDR3, the DNA is TGTGCCAGCAGCCCAGGGACCGCGGGGGTAGGCACTGAAGCTTTCTTT.

The rearrangement joins TRBV4-1 to TRBJ1-6; tentative D call: TRBD1 (6 bases). The CDR3 covers 15 residues. Germline lookup yields CDR1 MGHRA and CDR2 YSYEKL. V lost 5 bases to trimming and J lost 8 bases, with 16 bases between them. Here the CDR3 reads CASSAIGGGDSPLHF. The CDR3 coding sequence is TGCGCCAGCAGCGCAATAGGGGGGGGCGATTCACCCCTCCACTTT.